This T cell receptor beta chain was identified during a study of cytomegalovirus exposure and HLA in healthy donors. Germline CDR1 is SEHNR and CDR2 is FQNEAQ (reference sequence). With 1 base clipped from V and 2 bases from J, the junction kept 14 bases outside the gene matches. The CDR3 is made up of 19 amino acids. PCR used 60 Vbeta primers and 13 Jbeta primers. Clones were read by immunoSEQ multiplex PCR, and TCRdb kept only the in-frame ones, dropping some. The sample contains approximately 280,000 clones, 85% to 90% of which appear only once. The source is a woman aged 18-29 years in good health and CMV-seronegative. The sample consisted of PBMCs. The chain combines TRBV7-9 with TRBJ1-5; 7 bases line up with TRBD1. As DNA, the CDR3 is TGTGCCAGCAGCTTAGGTTCGTTTAAGGGGGCGAAGGGCAATCAGCCCCAGCATTTT. Translating it yields CASSLGSFKGAKGNQPQHF.